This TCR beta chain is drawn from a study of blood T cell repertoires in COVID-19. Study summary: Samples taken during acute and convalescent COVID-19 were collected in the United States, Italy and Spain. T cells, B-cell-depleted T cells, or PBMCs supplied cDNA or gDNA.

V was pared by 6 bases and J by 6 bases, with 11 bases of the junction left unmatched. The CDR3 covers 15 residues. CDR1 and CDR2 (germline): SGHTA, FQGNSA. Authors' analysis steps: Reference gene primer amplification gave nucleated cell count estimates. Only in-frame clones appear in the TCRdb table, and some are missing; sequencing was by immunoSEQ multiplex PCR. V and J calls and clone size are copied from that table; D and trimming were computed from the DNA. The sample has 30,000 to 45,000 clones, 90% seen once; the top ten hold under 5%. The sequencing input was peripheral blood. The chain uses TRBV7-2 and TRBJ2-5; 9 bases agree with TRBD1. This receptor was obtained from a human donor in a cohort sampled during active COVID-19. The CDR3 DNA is TGTGCCAGCAGTCCTCCGGGACAGGGTTTGAAGACCCAGTACTTC. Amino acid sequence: CASSPPGQGLKTQYF.